This T cell receptor beta chain originates from a study of blood T cell repertoires in COVID-19. Original processing methods: Estimation of nucleated cell counts relied on the amplification of reference gene primers. Generated by immunoSEQ multiplex PCR, the TCRdb table keeps only in-frame clones and is missing some. That table gives V, J and clone size, and the DNA gave D and trimming. The sample holds approximately 170,000 clones, approximately 87% seen once. Trimming took 5 bases from V and 3 from J, leaving 19 bases between them. Germline CDR1 and CDR2: SEHNR and FQNEAQ (reference sequence). CDR3 length: 17 amino acids.

The chain uses TRBV7-9 and TRBJ2-2; possible D gene TRBD1, 6 bases. The sample taken for sequencing was peripheral blood. This TCR was recovered from a young man with active or convalescent COVID-19. CDR3 DNA sequence: TGTGCCAGCAGCCCGACGCAGGGGCGGAGATACACCGGGGAGCTGTTTTTT. Amino acid sequence: CASSPTQGRRYTGELFF.